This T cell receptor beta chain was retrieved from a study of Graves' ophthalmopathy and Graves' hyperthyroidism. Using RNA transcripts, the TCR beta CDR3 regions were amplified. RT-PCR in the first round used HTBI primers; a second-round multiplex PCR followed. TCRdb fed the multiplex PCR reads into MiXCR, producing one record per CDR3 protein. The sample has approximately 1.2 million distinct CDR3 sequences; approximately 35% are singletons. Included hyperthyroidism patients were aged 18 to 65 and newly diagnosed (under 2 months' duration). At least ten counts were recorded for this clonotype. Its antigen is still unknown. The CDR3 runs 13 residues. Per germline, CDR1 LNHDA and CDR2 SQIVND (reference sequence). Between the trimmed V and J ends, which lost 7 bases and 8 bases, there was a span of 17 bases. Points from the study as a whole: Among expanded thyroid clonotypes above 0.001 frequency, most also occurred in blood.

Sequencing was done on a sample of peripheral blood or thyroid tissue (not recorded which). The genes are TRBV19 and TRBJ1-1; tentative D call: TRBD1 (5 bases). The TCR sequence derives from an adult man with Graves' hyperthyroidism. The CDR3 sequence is CASKKNRGAEAFF. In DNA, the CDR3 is TGTGCCAGTAAAAAAAACCGTGGGGCAGAAGCTTTCTTT.